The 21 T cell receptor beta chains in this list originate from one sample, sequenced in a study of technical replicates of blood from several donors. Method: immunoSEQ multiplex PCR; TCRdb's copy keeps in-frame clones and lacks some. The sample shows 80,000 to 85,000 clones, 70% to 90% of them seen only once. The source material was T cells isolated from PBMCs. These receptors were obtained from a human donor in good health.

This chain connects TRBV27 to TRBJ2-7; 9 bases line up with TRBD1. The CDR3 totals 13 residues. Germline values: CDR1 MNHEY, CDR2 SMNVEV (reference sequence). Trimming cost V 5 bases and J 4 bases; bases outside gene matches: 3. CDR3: CASSLDRGYEQYF. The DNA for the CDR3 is TGTGCCAGCAGTCTAGACAGGGGGTACGAGCAGTACTTC.

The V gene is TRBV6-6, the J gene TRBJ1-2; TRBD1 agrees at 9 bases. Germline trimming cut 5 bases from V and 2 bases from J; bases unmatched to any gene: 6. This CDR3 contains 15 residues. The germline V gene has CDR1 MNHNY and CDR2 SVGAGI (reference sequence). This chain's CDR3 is CASSNHGTGNYGYTF. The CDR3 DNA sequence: TGTGCCAGCAGTAATCACGGGACAGGGAACTATGGCTACACCTTC.

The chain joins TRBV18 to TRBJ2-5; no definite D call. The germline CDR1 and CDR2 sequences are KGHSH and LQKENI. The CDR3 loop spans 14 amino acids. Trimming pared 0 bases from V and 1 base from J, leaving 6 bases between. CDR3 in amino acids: CASSPPNSQETQYF. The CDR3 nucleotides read TGTGCCAGCTCACCACCAAACAGCCAAGAGACCCAGTACTTC.

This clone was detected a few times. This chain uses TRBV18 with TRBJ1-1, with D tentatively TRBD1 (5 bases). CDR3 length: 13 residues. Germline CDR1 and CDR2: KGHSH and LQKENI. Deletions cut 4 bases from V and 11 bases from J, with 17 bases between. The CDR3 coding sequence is TGTGCCAGCTCACTCGTCGGGGGAGAGTTGGCTTTCTTT. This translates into CASSLVGGELAFF.

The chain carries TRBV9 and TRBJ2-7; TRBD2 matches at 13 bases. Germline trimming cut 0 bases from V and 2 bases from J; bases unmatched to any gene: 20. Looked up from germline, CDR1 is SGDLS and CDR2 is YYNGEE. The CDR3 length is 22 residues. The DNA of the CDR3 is TGTGCCAGCAGCGTAGCTGAGTGGGGGCCCGGGACTAGCGGGACTAAACCCTACGAGCAGTACTTC. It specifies CASSVAEWGPGTSGTKPYEQYF.

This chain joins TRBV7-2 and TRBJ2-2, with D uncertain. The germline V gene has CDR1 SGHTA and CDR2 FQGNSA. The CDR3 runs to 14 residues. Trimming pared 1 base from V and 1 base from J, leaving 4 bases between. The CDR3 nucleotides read TGTGCCAGCAGCTTAGGACAGAACACCGGGGAGCTGTTTTTT. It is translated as CASSLGQNTGELFF.

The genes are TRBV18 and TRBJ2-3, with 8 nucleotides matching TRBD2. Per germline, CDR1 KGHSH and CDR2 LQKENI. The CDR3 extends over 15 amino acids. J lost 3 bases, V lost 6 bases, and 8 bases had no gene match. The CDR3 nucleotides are TGTGCCAGCTCCCAGGGACTAGGAGGTACAGATACGCAGTATTTT. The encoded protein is CASSQGLGGTDTQYF.

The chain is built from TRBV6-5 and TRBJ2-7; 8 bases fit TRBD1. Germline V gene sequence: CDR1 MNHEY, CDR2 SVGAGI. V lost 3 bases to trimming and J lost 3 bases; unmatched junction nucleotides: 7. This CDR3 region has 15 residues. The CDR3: CASSYRSTGVYEQYF. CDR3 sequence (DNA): TGTGCCAGCAGTTATCGATCGACAGGGGTCTACGAGCAGTACTTC.

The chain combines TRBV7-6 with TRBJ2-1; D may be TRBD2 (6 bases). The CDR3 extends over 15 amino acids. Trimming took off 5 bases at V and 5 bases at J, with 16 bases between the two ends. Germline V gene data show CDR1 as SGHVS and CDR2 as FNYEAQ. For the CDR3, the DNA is TGTGCCAGCAGCCCCACGCGACTAGTCCACAATGAGCAGTTCTTC. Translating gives CASSPTRLVHNEQFF.

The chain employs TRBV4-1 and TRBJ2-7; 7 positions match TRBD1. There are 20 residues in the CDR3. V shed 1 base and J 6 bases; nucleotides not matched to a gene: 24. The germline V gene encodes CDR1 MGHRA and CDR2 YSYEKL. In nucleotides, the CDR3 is TGCGCCAGCAGCCAAGCTGGTCGAGGACAGGTGGACAATCCGGGTGGCGAGCAGTACTTC. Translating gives CASSQAGRGQVDNPGGEQYF.

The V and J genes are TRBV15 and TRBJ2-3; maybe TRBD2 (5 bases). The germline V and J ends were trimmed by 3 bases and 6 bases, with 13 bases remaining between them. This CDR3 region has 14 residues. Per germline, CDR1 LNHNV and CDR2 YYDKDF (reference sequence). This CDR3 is CATSSGLARDTQYF. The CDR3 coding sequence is TGTGCCACCAGCAGCGGACTGGCACGGGATACGCAGTATTTT.

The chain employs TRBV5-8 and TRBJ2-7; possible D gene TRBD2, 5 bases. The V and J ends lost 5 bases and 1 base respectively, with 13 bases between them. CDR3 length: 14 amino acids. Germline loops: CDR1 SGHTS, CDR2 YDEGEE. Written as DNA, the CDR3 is TGTGCCAGCAGAAAGCGGTCCGGTTCCTACGAGCAGTACTTC. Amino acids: CASRKRSGSYEQYF.

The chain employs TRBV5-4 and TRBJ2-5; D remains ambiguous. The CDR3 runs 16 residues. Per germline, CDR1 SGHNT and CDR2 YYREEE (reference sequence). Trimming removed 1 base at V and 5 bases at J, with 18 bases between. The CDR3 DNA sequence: TGTGCCAGCAGCTTGCCAGGCGTGACCCGCTGGGAGACCCAGTACTTC. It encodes CASSLPGVTRWETQYF.

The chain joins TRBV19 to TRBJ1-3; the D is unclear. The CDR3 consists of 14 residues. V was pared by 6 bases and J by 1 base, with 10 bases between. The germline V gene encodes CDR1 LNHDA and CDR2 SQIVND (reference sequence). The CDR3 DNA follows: TGTGCCAGTAGCGCCAGACATTCTGGAAACACCATATATTTT. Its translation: CASSARHSGNTIYF.

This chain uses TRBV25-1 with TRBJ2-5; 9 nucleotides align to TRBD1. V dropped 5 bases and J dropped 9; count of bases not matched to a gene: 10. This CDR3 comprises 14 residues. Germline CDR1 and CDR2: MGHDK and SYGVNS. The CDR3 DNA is TGTGCCAGCAGTCTGGGACAGGGTTGGTGGGCCCAGTACTTC. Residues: CASSLGQGWWAQYF. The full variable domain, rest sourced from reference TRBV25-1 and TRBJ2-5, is EADIYQTPRYLVIGTGKKITLECSQTMGHDKMYWYQQDPGMELHLIHYSYGVNSTEKGDLSSESTVSRIRTEHFPLTLESARPSHTSQYLCASSLGQGWWAQYFGPGTRLLVL.

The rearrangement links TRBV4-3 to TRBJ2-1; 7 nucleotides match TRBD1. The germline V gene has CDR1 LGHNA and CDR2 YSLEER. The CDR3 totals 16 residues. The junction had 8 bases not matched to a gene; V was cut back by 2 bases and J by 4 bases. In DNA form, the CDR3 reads TGCGCCAGCAGCCAAACGACAGGGATCGTTTACAATGAGCAGTTCTTC. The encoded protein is CASSQTTGIVYNEQFF.

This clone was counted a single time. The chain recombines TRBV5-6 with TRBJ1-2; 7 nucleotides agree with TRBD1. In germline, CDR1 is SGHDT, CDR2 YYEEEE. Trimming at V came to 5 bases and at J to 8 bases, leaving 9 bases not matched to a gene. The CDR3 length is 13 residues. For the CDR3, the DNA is TGTGCCAGCAGTCACGACAGGGAAGACGGCTACACCTTC. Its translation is CASSHDREDGYTF.

CDR3 DNA sequence: TGTGCCATCAGCGAAGTAGCGGGAGGGAGAGAGACCCAGTACTTC. Protein sequence: CAISEVAGGRETQYF. The chain combines TRBV10-3 with TRBJ2-5, with 11 bases fitting TRBD2. The junction had 7 bases not matched to a gene; V was cut back by 6 bases and J by 4 bases. The CDR3 spans 15 residues. CDR1 is ENHRY and CDR2 is SYGVKD in the germline V gene.

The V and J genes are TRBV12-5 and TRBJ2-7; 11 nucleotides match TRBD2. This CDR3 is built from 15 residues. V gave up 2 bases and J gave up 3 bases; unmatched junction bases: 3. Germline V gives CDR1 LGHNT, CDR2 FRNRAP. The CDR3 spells CASGLQTSGNYEQYF. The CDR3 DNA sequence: TGTGCTAGTGGTTTGCAGACTAGCGGGAACTACGAGCAGTACTTC.

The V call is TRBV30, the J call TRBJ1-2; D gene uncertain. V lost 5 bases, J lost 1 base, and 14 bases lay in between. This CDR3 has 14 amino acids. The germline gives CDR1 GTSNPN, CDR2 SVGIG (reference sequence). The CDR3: CAWEATVDNYGYTF. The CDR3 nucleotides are TGTGCCTGGGAAGCAACAGTTGATAACTATGGCTACACCTTC.

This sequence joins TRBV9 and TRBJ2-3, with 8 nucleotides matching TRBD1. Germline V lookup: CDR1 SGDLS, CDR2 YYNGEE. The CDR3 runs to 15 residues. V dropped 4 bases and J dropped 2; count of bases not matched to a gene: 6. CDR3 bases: TGTGCCAGCAGCACCTGGGACAGGCCCACAGATACGCAGTATTTT. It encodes CASSTWDRPTDTQYF. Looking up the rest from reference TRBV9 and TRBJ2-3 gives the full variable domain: DSGVTQTPKHLITATGQRVTLRCSPRSGDLSVYWYQQSLDQGLQFLIQYYNGEERAKGNILERFSAQQFPDLHSELNLSSLELGDSALYFCASSTWDRPTDTQYFGPGTRLTVL.